The 27 T cell receptor beta chains in this list originate from one sample, sequenced in a study of T cell responses to AZD1222 COVID-19 vaccine. Profiled with immunoSEQ multiplex PCR; TCRdb holds only in-frame clones, not every one. The table records about 120,000 clones, 85% to 90% of them present only once. The sequencing used peripheral blood, collected on day 0 of AZD1222 vaccination. The source is an adult in good health.

This chain joins TRBV4-3 and TRBJ1-5; 9 nucleotides match TRBD1. Per the germline V gene, CDR1 is LGHNA and CDR2 is YSLEER. This CDR3 spans 19 amino acids. Trimming removed 0 bases from V and 0 bases from J; junction bases left unmatched: 9. This chain's CDR3 is CASSQDLSRTGDSNQPQHF. The CDR3 DNA follows: TGCGCCAGCAGCCAAGATTTGTCTCGGACAGGGGATAGCAATCAGCCCCAGCATTTT.

The chain has TRBV14 and TRBJ1-2, with 9 bases identical to TRBD1. The CDR3 runs 17 residues. Germline loops: CDR1 SGHDN, CDR2 FVKESK. V lost 0 bases to trimming and J lost 6 bases; unmatched junction nucleotides: 11. The CDR3 spells CASSQDKGTGREDGYTF. CDR3 in DNA: TGTGCCAGCAGCCAAGATAAGGGGACAGGGAGGGAGGATGGCTACACCTTC.

The rearrangement uses TRBV5-1 and TRBJ1-3; D unresolved. CDR3 size: 13 residues. Germline loops: CDR1 SGHRS, CDR2 YFSETQ. V was pared by 0 bases and J by 4 bases, with 5 bases between. The CDR3 protein is CASSLEQGNTIYF. Written as DNA, the CDR3 is TGCGCCAGCAGCTTGGAGCAGGGAAACACCATATATTTT.

DNA for the CDR3: TGTGCCAGCAGCTTCGGACTAGCGGGAGGCAATGAGCAGTTCTTC. It specifies CASSFGLAGGNEQFF. The V call is TRBV7-6, the J call TRBJ2-1, with 14 positions matching TRBD2. Trimming took 3 bases from V and 6 from J; bases not matched to a gene: 1. The CDR3 totals 15 residues. Germline V gene lookup returns CDR1 SGHVS and CDR2 FNYEAQ.

As DNA, the CDR3 is TGTGCCAGCAGTTTCGACAGGGAAGCTTTCTTT. Translated, it gives CASSFDREAFF. The gene calls are TRBV2 and TRBJ1-1; possibly TRBD1 for D (6 bases). Deletions cut 5 bases from V and 8 bases from J, with 9 bases between. The germline CDR1 and CDR2 sequences are SNHLY and FYNNEI. The CDR3 is 11 amino acids.

This clone is large (0.1 to 1%) within its sample. The V and J genes are TRBV4-1 and TRBJ2-7; TRBD2 aligns across 7 bases. J lost 6 bases, V lost 7 bases, and 9 bases had no gene match. From germline, CDR1 is MGHRA and CDR2 YSYEKL. The CDR3 consists of 13 residues. The CDR3: CASTSEGGTEQYF. The CDR3 DNA is TGCGCCAGCACAAGCGAGGGAGGGACCGAGCAGTACTTC.

This rearrangement joins TRBV14 to TRBJ1-3; D is ambiguous. The germline V and J ends were trimmed by 3 bases and 0 bases, with 9 bases remaining between them. Germline lookup yields CDR1 SGHDN and CDR2 FVKESK. The CDR3 sequence is 15 residues long. The chain's CDR3 is CASSHPGYSGNTIYF. The CDR3 DNA is TGTGCCAGCAGCCATCCGGGGTACTCTGGAAACACCATATATTTT.

The chain combines TRBV5-1 with TRBJ2-7; D not certain. The germline CDR1 and CDR2 sequences are SGHRS and YFSETQ. The CDR3 extends over 16 amino acids. Trimming took 0 bases from V and 2 from J, leaving 15 bases between them. The CDR3 coding sequence is TGCGCCAGCAGCTTGGATCCCTCCTTCCCAGCCTACGAGCAGTACTTC. Translating gives CASSLDPSFPAYEQYF. Looking up the rest from reference TRBV5-1 and TRBJ2-7 gives the full variable domain: KAGVTQTPRYLIKTRGQQVTLSCSPISGHRSVSWYQQTPGQGLQFLFEYFSETQRNKGNFPGRFSGRQFSNSRSEMNVSTLELGDSALYLCASSLDPSFPAYEQYFGPGTRLTVT.

The CDR3 DNA sequence: TGTGCCAGCAGCGGTGGGGTGGGGCAAGCAACTAATGAAAAACTGTTTTTT. Translated: CASSGGVGQATNEKLFF. The rearrangement joins TRBV9 to TRBJ1-4, with D possibly TRBD1 on 5 matching bases. The CDR3 has 17 residues. Germline V gene data show CDR1 as SGDLS and CDR2 as YYNGEE. V was clipped by 3 bases and J by 0 bases, with 15 bases between them. Variable domain in full (rest from reference TRBV9 and TRBJ1-4): DSGVTQTPKHLITATGQRVTLRCSPRSGDLSVYWYQQSLDQGLQFLIQYYNGEERAKGNILERFSAQQFPDLHSELNLSSLELGDSALYFCASSGGVGQATNEKLFFGSGTQLSVL.

The chain has TRBV19 and TRBJ2-7; 8 positions agree with TRBD1. The CDR3 is 13 amino acids. CDR1 and CDR2 (germline): LNHDA, SQIVND (reference sequence). Unmatched junction bases numbered 2, after V lost 1 base and J lost 6 bases. CDR3 DNA sequence: TGTGCCAGTAGTATAGGGACAGGGACCGAGCAGTACTTC. This sequence encodes CASSIGTGTEQYF.

The V call is TRBV6-5, the J call TRBJ2-1, with TRBD2 matching over 12 bases. Germline V gene sequence: CDR1 MNHEY, CDR2 SVGAGI. The CDR3 sequence is 16 residues long. V was pared by 0 bases and J by 5 bases, with 2 bases of the junction left unmatched. CDR3 bases: TGTGCCAGCAGTTACTCCTGGACTAGCGGGGACAATGAGCAGTTCTTC. This gives the protein CASSYSWTSGDNEQFF.

This chain connects TRBV6-5 to TRBJ2-5, with 11 bases fitting TRBD2. V gave up 8 bases and J gave up 3 bases; unmatched junction bases: 8. Germline assignment: CDR1 MNHEY and CDR2 SVGAGI. CDR3 length equals 15 residues. The CDR3 DNA is TGTGCCAGCCGGGGTAGCGGGGGGGCCAAAGAGACCCAGTACTTC. This codes for CASRGSGGAKETQYF.

The genes are TRBV9 and TRBJ1-3; no firm D call. CDR3 length: 16 amino acids. V lost 4 bases and J lost 0, with 14 bases in between. In germline, CDR1 is SGDLS, CDR2 YYNGEE. CDR3 sequence: CASSQDRESSGNTIYF. The CDR3 DNA reads TGTGCCAGCAGCCAGGACCGCGAAAGCTCTGGAAACACCATATATTTT.

V gene TRBV21-1 combines with J gene TRBJ1-1. TRBV21-1 is recorded as a pseudogene. The CDR3 covers 14 residues. The CDR3, as DNA: TGTGCCAGCAGCCCCCGAGGGATCCCTTCTGAAGCTTTCTTT. It is translated as CASSPRGIPSEAFF.

The CDR3 reads CSAVKYNEQFF. The DNA for the CDR3 is TGCAGCGCCGTAAAATACAATGAGCAGTTCTTC. The chain combines TRBV29-1 with TRBJ2-1; no clear D. This CDR3 has 11 residues. V shed 7 bases and J shed 4 bases, with 8 bases lying between them. Germline V gene sequence: CDR1 SQVTM, CDR2 ANQGSEA.

The V and J genes are TRBV24-1 and TRBJ2-7; TRBD2 matches at 9 bases. V lost 4 bases and J lost 1; bases outside the gene matches: 10. CDR3 length: 17 residues. CDR1 and CDR2 from the germline V gene are KGHDR and SFDVKD. In DNA form, the CDR3 reads TGTGCCACCAGTGAACCAGTGCCAGCGGGGGGATCCTACGAGCAGTACTTC. Translated, it gives CATSEPVPAGGSYEQYF.

The rearrangement joins TRBV7-8 to TRBJ2-2; tentative D call: TRBD2 (6 bases). From germline, CDR1 is SGHVS and CDR2 FQNEAQ. This CDR3 is 13 amino acids long. Trimming pared 11 bases from V and 2 bases from J, leaving 12 bases between. The DNA for the CDR3 is TGTGCCGGGGGGAGCGCCAACACCGGGGAGCTGTTTTTT. This gives the protein CAGGSANTGELFF.

This chain uses TRBV24-1 with TRBJ2-3; TRBD2 matches at 10 bases. This CDR3 is 18 amino acids long. V was clipped by 2 bases and J by 0 bases; unmatched bases: 7. Looked up from germline, CDR1 is KGHDR and CDR2 is SFDVKD. The CDR3 sequence: CATSDSSGGTTSTDTQYF. CDR3 bases: TGTGCCACCAGTGATTCTAGCGGGGGAACGACTAGCACAGATACGCAGTATTTT.

Comment on this clone: An end of the junction does not agree with germline; a read error may underlie this. J is TRBJ1-5 and V is TRBV12-3 or TRBV12-4, with no clear D. The CDR3 contains 12 residues. CDR3 sequence reads: CASSFAISVPNF. CDR3 coding DNA: TGTGCCAGCAGTTTTGCCATCTCCGTACCAAATTTT.

The V gene is TRBV6-5, the J gene TRBJ2-2; unclear D gene. Germline loops: CDR1 MNHEY, CDR2 SVGAGI. This CDR3 is 14 amino acids long. Trimming left V 6 bases short and J 2 bases short, with 10 bases between. This chain's CDR3 is CASSNPSNTGELFF. The CDR3 DNA follows: TGTGCCAGCAGCAATCCCAGCAACACCGGGGAGCTGTTTTTT.

The DNA for the CDR3 is TGTGCCAGCATCCCAGGGGGGGTTACCTACGAGCAGTACTTC. Its protein product is CASIPGGVTYEQYF. The chain combines TRBV21-1 with TRBJ2-7. TRBV21-1 is designated a pseudogene. This CDR3 contains 14 residues.

CDR3 bases: TGTGCCAGCAGTGATGGGCAGGGGGGTTCGTTCTATGGCTACACCTTC. Its protein is CASSDGQGGSFYGYTF. This chain joins TRBV2 and TRBJ1-2; the match to TRBD1 covers 7 bases. CDR3 length: 16 amino acids. Germline CDR1 SNHLY, CDR2 FYNNEI. J gave up 4 bases and V 3 bases, and 11 bases lay outside the gene matches.

The chain uses TRBV5-6 and TRBJ2-1; 8 nucleotides line up with TRBD2. This CDR3 has 17 amino acids. The germline V gene encodes CDR1 SGHDT and CDR2 YYEEEE. The junction had 10 bases not matched to a gene; V was cut back by 0 bases and J by 5 bases. CDR3 in amino acids: CASSLDPGLVLDNEQFF. The CDR3 bases are TGTGCCAGCAGCTTGGACCCGGGACTAGTCTTGGACAATGAGCAGTTCTTC.

The chain combines TRBV6-4 with TRBJ1-1; 9 bases map to TRBD1. With 5 bases clipped from V and 4 bases from J, the junction kept 8 bases outside the gene matches. Germline CDR1 MRHNA, CDR2 SNTAGT. The CDR3 loop spans 15 amino acids. In DNA form, the CDR3 reads TGTGCCAGCAGTCTTGTGCCGGGACAGGGCACTGAAGCTTTCTTT. This codes for CASSLVPGQGTEAFF.

V and J are TRBV2 and TRBJ2-1, with TRBD2 identical over 11 bases. The V and J ends lost 6 bases and 7 bases, in that order; junction bases with no gene match: 11. CDR1 and CDR2 (germline): SNHLY, FYNNEI. The CDR3 totals 16 residues. The CDR3 protein is CASSPLAGGPGNEQFF. The CDR3 nucleotides are TGTGCCAGCAGCCCTTTAGCGGGAGGGCCGGGGAATGAGCAGTTCTTC.

This clone showed up just once. V gene TRBV27 combines with J gene TRBJ2-2; perhaps TRBD1 as D (6 bases). Germline CDR1 and CDR2: MNHEY and SMNVEV (reference sequence). This CDR3 region has 16 residues. V was clipped by 5 bases and J by 4 bases, with 17 bases between them. CDR3 sequence reads: CASSPYDRWSTGELFF. The CDR3 DNA is TGTGCCAGCAGTCCCTACGACAGGTGGAGCACCGGGGAGCTGTTTTTT.

V and J are TRBV7-9 and TRBJ1-2; TRBD1 agrees at 9 bases. From germline, CDR1 is SEHNR and CDR2 FQNEAQ (reference sequence). The length of the CDR3 is 14 residues. The ends lost 4 bases at V and 8 bases at J; junction bases unmatched: 8. The CDR3 DNA is TGTGCCAGCAGCTACCCGGGACAGGGTTCCGGCTACACCTTC. Encoded protein: CASSYPGQGSGYTF. Complete variable domain (other parts from reference TRBV7-9 and TRBJ1-2): DTGVSQNPRHKITKRGQNVTFRCDPISEHNRLYWYRQTLGQGPEFLTYFQNEAQLEKSRLLSDRFSAERPKGSFSTLEIQRTEQGDSAMYLCASSYPGQGSGYTFGSGTRLTVV.